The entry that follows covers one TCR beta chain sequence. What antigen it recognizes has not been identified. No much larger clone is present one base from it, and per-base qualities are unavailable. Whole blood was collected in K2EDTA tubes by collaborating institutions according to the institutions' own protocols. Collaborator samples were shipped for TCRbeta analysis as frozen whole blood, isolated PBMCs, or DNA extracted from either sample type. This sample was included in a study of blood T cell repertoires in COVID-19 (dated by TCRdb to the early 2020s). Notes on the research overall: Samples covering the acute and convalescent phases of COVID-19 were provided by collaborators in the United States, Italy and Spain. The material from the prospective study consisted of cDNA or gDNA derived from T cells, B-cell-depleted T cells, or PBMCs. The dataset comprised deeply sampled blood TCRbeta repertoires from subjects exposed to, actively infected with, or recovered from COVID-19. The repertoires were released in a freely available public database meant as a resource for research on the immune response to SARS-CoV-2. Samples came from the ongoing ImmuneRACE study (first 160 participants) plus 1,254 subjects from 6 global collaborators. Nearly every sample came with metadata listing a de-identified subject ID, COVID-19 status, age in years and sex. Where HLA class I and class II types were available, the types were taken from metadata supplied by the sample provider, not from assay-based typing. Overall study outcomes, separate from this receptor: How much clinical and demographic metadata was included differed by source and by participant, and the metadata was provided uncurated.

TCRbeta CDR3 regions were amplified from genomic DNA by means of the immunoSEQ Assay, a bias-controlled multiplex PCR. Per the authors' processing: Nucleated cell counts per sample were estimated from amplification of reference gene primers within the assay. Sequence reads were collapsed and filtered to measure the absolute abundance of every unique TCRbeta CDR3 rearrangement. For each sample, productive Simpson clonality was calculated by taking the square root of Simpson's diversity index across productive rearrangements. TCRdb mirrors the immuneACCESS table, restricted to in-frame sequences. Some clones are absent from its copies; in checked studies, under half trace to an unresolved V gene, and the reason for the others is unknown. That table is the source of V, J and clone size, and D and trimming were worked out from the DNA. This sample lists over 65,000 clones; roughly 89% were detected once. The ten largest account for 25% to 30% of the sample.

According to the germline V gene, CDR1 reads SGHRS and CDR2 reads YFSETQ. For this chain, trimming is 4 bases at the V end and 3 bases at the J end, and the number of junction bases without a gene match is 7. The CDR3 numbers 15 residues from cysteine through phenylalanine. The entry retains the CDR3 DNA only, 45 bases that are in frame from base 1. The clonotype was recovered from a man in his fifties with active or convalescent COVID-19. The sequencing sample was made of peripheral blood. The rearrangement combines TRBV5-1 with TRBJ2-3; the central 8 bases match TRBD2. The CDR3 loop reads CASSLSGVGTDTQYF. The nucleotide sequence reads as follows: TGCGCCAGCAGCCTTAGCGGGGTGGGGACAGATACGCAGTATTTT.